This T cell receptor beta chain was sequenced for a study of T-cell reconstitution after alpha-beta-depleted transplantation in children (dated by TCRdb to the mid-2010s). With regard to the full study: The study quantitatively tracked T-cell immune reconstitution after TCRalphabeta/CD19-depleted allogeneic hematopoietic cell transplantation in children using TCR repertoire profiling.

Preparation of the library involved PCR. TCRdb shows the sequencer as Illumina HiSeq 2500. TCR libraries were prepared with molecular barcoding, using unique molecular identifiers to normalize TCRbeta repertoire quantification. TCRdb redid the processing of the public reads, applying fastp at Q25 and MiXCR, and retained in-frame beta chains. Every CDR3 protein is listed once, alongside the most common genes and DNA of its rows. In all, the sample holds a few hundred thousand distinct CDR3 sequences, and approximately 12% of those were seen once. The top ten clones comprise around 2.2% of the sample. Findings and caveats that apply to the study as a whole: The high TCRbeta diversity at day 60 in some patients was ascribed to recipient T cells and intrathymic progenitors that had survived conditioning. Hyperexpanded clone frequencies declined over subsequent months; after one year, T-cell counts and TCRbeta diversity were mostly attributed to newly produced T cells. The apparently early alphabetaT-cell count recovery about two months after transplant was reportedly dependent on only several hundred rapidly expanded clones derived from non-depleted graft cells.

This clonotype has at least ten counts. Its antigen has not been determined. Base qualities were left out, and no much larger clone turns up one base away. The label giving this sample's treatment or condition can be read as: allogeneic hematopoietic cell transplantation with graft depleted of TCRalphabeta T cells and CD19 B cells. The transplant recipients were children given TCRalphabeta/CD19-depleted allogeneic hematopoietic cell grafts. This TCR derives from a male patient under 18 who had a stem cell transplant for acute myeloid leukemia, so the T cells may come from the graft donor. The source was PBMCs, mostly from graft donor cells, collected 360 days after TCRalphabeta/CD19-depleted stem cell transplant.

At the DNA level, the sequence is TGCAGCGTTGGGTCTTGGGACAATGAGCAGTTCTTC. It translates to CSVGSWDNEQFF. The chain links TRBV29-1 with TRBJ2-1; too little of a D gene remains to name it. Taken from cysteine to phenylalanine, the CDR3 has 12 residues. Just the 36-base CDR3 DNA is kept, in frame starting at base 1. V was cut back by 4 bases and J by 5 bases, leaving a gap of 9 bases between them. Via the germline V gene, CDR1 is SQVTM and CDR2 ANQGSEA.